This T cell receptor (beta chain) was recovered during a study of T cell responses to AZD1222 COVID-19 vaccine. General study findings and limits: Following two doses of AZD1222, Spike-specific TCR breadth and depth rose.

With respect to this clone: Its antigen is currently unknown.

Pooling of second doses given at about 4 or about 12 weeks was done. The table came from immunoSEQ multiplex PCR; TCRdb's copy has only in-frame clones and leaves some out. The sample holds around 78,000 clones, about nine tenths seen once. This CDR3 is 17 amino acids long. V shed 5 bases and J shed 0 bases, with 19 bases lying between them. The germline CDR1 and CDR2 sequences are MDHEN and SYDVKM. This specimen was peripheral blood, taken 28 days after the second AZD1222 dose. This receptor was identified in an adult who received the AZD1222 COVID-19 vaccine. The V gene is TRBV28, the J gene TRBJ1-2; D ambiguous. The chain's CDR3 is CASSHYRAIPTNYGYTF. The DNA of the CDR3 is TGTGCCAGCAGTCATTATCGTGCGATCCCTACTAACTATGGCTACACCTTC.